Listed below are T cell receptor beta chains from one sample, sequenced in a study of patients and donors after allogeneic stem cell transplantation. TCRdb re-called the RT-PCR reads with MiXCR, one entry per CDR3 protein. This table has roughly 180,000 distinct CDR3 sequences, 41% appearing once. Source material: blood, either unsorted or a sorted T cell fraction (not recorded which). These receptors were obtained from a human donor who was either an allogeneic HSCT recipient or a stem cell or donor lymphocyte infusion donor (not recorded which). It is not recorded whose cells these are; they may come from a transplant donor. The conserved cysteine and the conserved F or W are not part of the CDR3 here. The listing skips clone size in some rows; elsewhere it reads once, few, many or a size class.

clone_size v_call cdr3_aa
NA TRBV29-1 SVEDRDRGAYGYT
once TRBV7-2 ASSLEIELETQY
few TRBV20-1 SARGHPLNSNQPQH
NA TRBV7-9 ASSLAMAVTGELF
once TRBV12-3/TRBV12-4 ASSEDRDRWIGDYT
NA TRBV12-3/TRBV12-4 ASRRTGSSGNTIY
NA TRBV12-3/TRBV12-4 ASGAGEETDTQY
NA TRBV20-1 SAGQLPNTGELF
NA TRBV4-3 ASSQGAGMGADTQY
few TRBV6-2/TRBV6-3 ASSYSPDRDQPQH
NA TRBV12-3/TRBV12-4 ASSLGPLAKNIQY
few TRBV6-6 ASSYLPGQGNTEAF
few TRBV12-3/TRBV12-4 ASSTDREEGEAF
NA TRBV10-3 AITETGPNTGELF
NA TRBV25-1 ASSVTGGFNTEAF
NA TRBV7-2 ASSRTSGRVGETQY
NA TRBV10-2 ASSEDANIQY
NA TRBV9 ASSVSSQNTEAF
few TRBV7-8 ASSLRTDRGVRGYT
NA TRBV5-7 ASPLVGGRGTEAF
few TRBV25-1 ASSRDSDYSPLH
few TRBV6-5 ASTHRFYGGINYGYT
many TRBV29-1 SGKEANTEAF
NA TRBV27 ASRFTGDRNTEAF
few TRBV7-2 ASSARQGRNQPQH
NA TRBV4-3 ASSQDHLYQETQY
few TRBV4-3 ASSQDSTKMNTEAF
few TRBV11-2 ASSPRQHYGYT
few TRBV3-1 ASSQDLGGPKNIQY